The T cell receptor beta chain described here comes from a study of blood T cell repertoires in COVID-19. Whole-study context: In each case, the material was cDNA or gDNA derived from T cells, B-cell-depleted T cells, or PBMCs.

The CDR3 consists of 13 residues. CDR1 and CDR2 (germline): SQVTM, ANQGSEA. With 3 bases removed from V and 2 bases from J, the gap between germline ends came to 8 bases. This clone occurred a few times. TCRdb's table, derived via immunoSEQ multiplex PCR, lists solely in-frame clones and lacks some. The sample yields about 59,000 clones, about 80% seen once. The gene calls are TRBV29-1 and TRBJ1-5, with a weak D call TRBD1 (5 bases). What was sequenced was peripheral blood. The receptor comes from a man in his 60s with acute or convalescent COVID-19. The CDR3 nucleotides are TGCAGCGTTGATGAAGGGGGCAATCAGCCCCAGCATTTT. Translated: CSVDEGGNQPQHF.